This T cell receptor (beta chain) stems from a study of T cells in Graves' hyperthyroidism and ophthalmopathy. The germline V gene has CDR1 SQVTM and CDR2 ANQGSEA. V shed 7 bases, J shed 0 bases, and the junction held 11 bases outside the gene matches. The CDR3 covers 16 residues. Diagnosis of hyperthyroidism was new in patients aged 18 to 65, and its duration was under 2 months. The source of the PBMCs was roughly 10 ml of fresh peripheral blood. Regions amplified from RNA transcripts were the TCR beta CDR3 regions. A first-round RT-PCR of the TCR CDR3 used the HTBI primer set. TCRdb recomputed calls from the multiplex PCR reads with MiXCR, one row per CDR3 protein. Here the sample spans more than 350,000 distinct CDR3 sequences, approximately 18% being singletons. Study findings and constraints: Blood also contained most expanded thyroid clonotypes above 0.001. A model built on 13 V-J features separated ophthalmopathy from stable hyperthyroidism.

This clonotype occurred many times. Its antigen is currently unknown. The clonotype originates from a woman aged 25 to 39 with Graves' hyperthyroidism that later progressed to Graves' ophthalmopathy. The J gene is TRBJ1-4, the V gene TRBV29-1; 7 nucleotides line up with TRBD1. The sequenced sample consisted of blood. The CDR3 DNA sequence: TGCAGCGCTCAGGGGGATCCGACTTCAACTAATGAAAAACTGTTTTTT. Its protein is CSAQGDPTSTNEKLFF. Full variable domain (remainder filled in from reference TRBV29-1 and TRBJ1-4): SAVISQKPSRDICQRGTSLTIQCQVDSQVTMMFWYRQQPGQSLTLIATANQGSEATYESGFVIDKFPISRPNLTFSTLTVSNMSPEDSSIYLCSAQGDPTSTNEKLFFGSGTQLSVL.